This T cell receptor (beta chain) emerged from a study of cytomegalovirus exposure and HLA in healthy donors. The wider study: Early on, a data release was issued that held roughly 80 million unique TCRs from HLA-typed donors. Study observations and caveats: Segments of the TCR beta V type were, in most cases, productive about 87% or about 30% of the time in an earlier analysis. Association of a missense DCLRE1C variant with TCR beta V- and J-gene trimming was reported in a later analysis. In a later analysis, donors in an Asian-associated ancestry cluster reportedly had fewer N-insertions in productive TCRs than the cohort mean.

Germline V lookup: CDR1 SNHLY, CDR2 FYNNEI. V lost 4 bases, J lost 1 base, and 3 bases stayed unmatched. The CDR3 covers 16 residues. The PCR made use of 60 Vbeta and 13 Jbeta primers. Sequencing was performed with immunoSEQ multiplex PCR; in TCRdb, only in-frame clones are kept and a portion is missing. Here the sample spans 140,000 or so clones, 70% to 85% being singletons. This clone has more than one count but fewer than ten. What it binds is unknown. The rearrangement joins TRBV2 to TRBJ2-2; 10 positions agree with TRBD2. This clonotype originated in a woman in her fifties or sixties in good health and CMV-seropositive. The specimen was PBMCs. The CDR3, as DNA: TGTGCCAGCAGTGTCAGGACTAGCGGGAACACCGGGGAGCTGTTTTTT. Protein: CASSVRTSGNTGELFF.